These 32 T cell receptor beta chains came from one sample sequenced in a study of T cells in Graves' hyperthyroidism and ophthalmopathy. Amplification of TCR beta CDR3 regions was performed using RNA transcripts as template. Primed by the HTBI set, a first-round RT-PCR was run on the TCR CDR3. From the multiplex PCR reads, TCRdb called clonotypes with MiXCR, one entry per CDR3 protein. The profile shows around 280,000 distinct CDR3 sequences, approximately 13% of them singletons. The sample taken for sequencing was blood. These receptors all come from a woman aged 35 to 49 with Graves' hyperthyroidism.

This clonotype has at least ten counts. This chain links TRBV12-3 or TRBV12-4 with TRBJ1-1, with D perhaps TRBD1 (6 bases). V was shortened by 6 bases and J by 4 bases, with 12 bases between the two germline ends. The CDR3 length is 13 residues. CDR3 DNA sequence: TGTGCCAGCAGCCGCGACAGGTCCACTGAAGCTTTCTTT. As protein: CASSRDRSTEAFF.

This clonotype appeared many times. CDR3 loop: CASSRQEIGHQPQHF. CDR3 nucleotide sequence: TGTGCCAGCAGCCGACAGGAGATAGGCCATCAGCCCCAGCATTTT. V usage is TRBV7-8 and J usage is TRBJ1-5, with D perhaps TRBD1 (6 bases). Trimming cost V 5 bases and J 5 bases, with 16 bases left between them. Per the germline V gene, CDR1 is SGHVS and CDR2 is FQNEAQ. The CDR3 runs 15 residues.

This chain uses TRBV20-1 with TRBJ1-2; weak D call: TRBD1 (6 bases). The CDR3 covers 13 residues. The germline V gene encodes CDR1 DFQATT and CDR2 SNEGSKA (reference sequence). V lost 6 bases and J 0 bases, leaving 11 bases between the germline ends. CDR3 bases: TGCAGTGCCCGGGACAACTCTAACTATGGCTACACCTTC. Its protein is CSARDNSNYGYTF.

J is TRBJ2-1 and V is TRBV7-2; D unresolved. Trimming pared 5 bases from V and 6 bases from J, leaving 11 bases between. The CDR3 spans 13 residues. CDR1 and CDR2 (germline): SGHTA, FQGNSA. The CDR3 region is CASSLTPLNEQFF. In nucleotides, the CDR3 is TGTGCCAGCAGCCTAACCCCTCTCAATGAGCAGTTCTTC.

This clonotype came up many times. J is TRBJ1-1 and V is TRBV10-3, with 8 nucleotides matching TRBD1. Germline assignment: CDR1 ENHRY and CDR2 SYGVKD. Trimming removed 2 bases from V and 10 bases from J; junction bases left unmatched: 3. There are 12 residues in the CDR3. The CDR3 sequence is CAISEPTGAAFF. CDR3 sequence (DNA): TGTGCCATCAGTGAGCCGACAGGGGCAGCTTTCTTT.

Concerning this clonotype: A read error may be the cause here, since a much bigger clone is one base away. The V and J genes are TRBV19 and TRBJ1-1, with unresolved D. Looked up from germline, CDR1 is LNHDA and CDR2 is SQIVND (reference sequence). V shed 5 bases and J shed 3 bases, with 10 bases lying between them. The length of the CDR3 is 13 residues. The CDR3 here is CASSYIRDTEAFF. In nucleotides, the CDR3 is TGTGCCAGTAGTTATATCAGAGACACTGAAGCTTTCTTT.

This clonotype was picked up many times. The J gene is TRBJ1-2, the V gene TRBV12-3 or TRBV12-4, with D hard to call. Trimming left V 5 bases short and J 4 bases short, with 17 bases between. The CDR3 consists of 15 residues. The CDR3 here is CASSPTRRPRYGYTF. The CDR3 DNA follows: TGTGCCAGCAGTCCCACCAGGCGTCCCCGCTATGGCTACACCTTC.

Ten or more counts support this clonotype. The chain combines TRBV28 with TRBJ1-5; no firm D call. Germline V gene data show CDR1 as MDHEN and CDR2 as SYDVKM. V lost 2 bases to trimming and J lost 0 bases, with 11 bases between them. This CDR3 has 16 residues. The CDR3 loop is CASSLGHLNSNQPQHF. CDR3 nucleotide sequence: TGTGCCAGCAGTTTAGGGCACCTCAATAGCAATCAGCCCCAGCATTTT.

This clonotype was detected ten times or more. This chain joins TRBV2 and TRBJ2-2, with 7 positions matching TRBD1. Germline lookup yields CDR1 SNHLY and CDR2 FYNNEI. This CDR3 is built from 15 residues. The V segment lost 6 bases and the J segment 6 bases; nucleotides outside the gene matches: 10. The chain's CDR3 is CASSTGQVAPGELFF. For the CDR3, the DNA is TGTGCCAGCAGCACCGGACAGGTTGCCCCCGGGGAGCTGTTTTTT.

This clonotype showed up just a few times. The chain uses TRBV12-3 or TRBV12-4 and TRBJ1-4; tentatively, D is TRBD1 (6 bases). V was cut by 7 bases and J by 2 bases, with 14 bases left in between. The CDR3 has 15 amino acids. CDR3 nucleotides: TGTGCCAGCAACCAAGGCAGGGGTACTAATGAAAAACTGTTTTTT. Amino acid sequence: CASNQGRGTNEKLFF.

This clonotype was found many times. The V and J genes are TRBV2 and TRBJ2-1, with 10 nucleotides matching TRBD2. The CDR3 loop spans 15 amino acids. V trimming: 6 bases; J trimming: 6 bases; junction bases outside the gene matches: 8. Germline CDR1 and CDR2: SNHLY and FYNNEI. The CDR3 here is CASSPRTSGPNEQFF. The CDR3 region has the DNA TGTGCCAGCAGCCCCCGGACTAGCGGTCCCAATGAGCAGTTCTTC.

This clonotype appeared a few times. The V gene is TRBV18, the J gene TRBJ1-2; D is ambiguous. Deletions cut 3 bases from V and 4 bases from J, with 9 bases between. Germline CDR1 and CDR2: KGHSH and LQKENI. The CDR3 is 13 residues long. CDR3 sequence: CASSPDLGYGYTF. In DNA, the CDR3 is TGTGCCAGCTCACCCGACTTGGGCTATGGCTACACCTTC.

This clonotype has a handful of counts. The chain couples TRBV4-2 to TRBJ2-7, with TRBD2 matching over 7 bases. Germline loops: CDR1 LGHNA, CDR2 YNFKEQ. Unmatched junction bases numbered 8, after V lost 4 bases and J lost 2 bases. This CDR3 is built from 15 residues. The CDR3 is CASSPSPGGTYEQYF. CDR3 DNA: TGTGCCAGCAGCCCCTCCCCGGGAGGCACCTACGAGCAGTACTTC.

This clonotype came up a few times. The J gene is TRBJ1-1, the V gene TRBV25-1; D uncertain. This CDR3 has 12 amino acids. V was pared by 10 bases and J by 2 bases, with 11 bases between. The V gene's germline CDR1 is MGHDK and CDR2 SYGVNS. The chain's CDR3 is CATSLGNTEAFF. The DNA for the CDR3 is TGTGCCACCTCCCTGGGTAACACTGAAGCTTTCTTT.

This clonotype was seen ten or more times. The CDR3 coding sequence is TGTGCCAGCAGGGCTAAGGGATATGGAAACACCATATATTTT. Translation gives CASRAKGYGNTIYF. The chain uses TRBV12-3 or TRBV12-4 and TRBJ1-3; D call uncertain. This CDR3 comprises 14 residues. The ends were cut back, 6 bases at V and 3 bases at J, with 12 bases in the middle.

Ten or more counts support this clonotype. V and J are TRBV12-3 or TRBV12-4 and TRBJ1-1, with no clear D. The CDR3 is 12 residues long. V lost 5 bases to trimming and J lost 2 bases, with 6 bases between them. CDR3: CASSPKNTEAFF. In DNA form, the CDR3 reads TGTGCCAGCAGTCCTAAAAACACTGAAGCTTTCTTT.

This clonotype has at least ten counts. The chain links TRBV2 to TRBJ1-4; D unclear. The CDR3 has 13 residues. Germline V gives CDR1 SNHLY, CDR2 FYNNEI. V was cut by 6 bases and J by 6 bases, with 11 bases left in between. The DNA of the CDR3 is TGTGCCAGCAGACCGGGGATAGATGAAAAACTGTTTTTT. Amino acid sequence: CASRPGIDEKLFF.

This clonotype was seen ten or more times. The rearrangement uses TRBV2 and TRBJ2-3; 8 nucleotides line up with TRBD2. CDR1 is SNHLY, CDR2 FYNNEI, per germline. The CDR3 runs to 15 residues. After removal of 8 bases from V and 0 bases from J, the junction contained 7 bases not matched to a gene. CDR3 residues: CASLLAGTSTDTQYF. CDR3 sequence (DNA): TGTGCCAGCCTCCTAGCGGGCACTAGCACAGATACGCAGTATTTT.

Points on this clonotype: A much larger clone sits a single nucleotide away, making a read error possible. This rearrangement joins TRBV28 to TRBJ1-5; a weak D match, TRBD1 (6 bases). The germline V gene encodes CDR1 MDHEN and CDR2 SYDVKM. CDR3 length equals 14 residues. The CDR3 region is CAGSPTGFGQPQHF. The CDR3 nucleotides read TGTGCCGGCAGTCCTACAGGGTTTGGTCAGCCCCAGCATTTT.

The table lists this clonotype with many counts. The V and J genes are TRBV7-8 and TRBJ2-7, with a possible D match to TRBD2 (6 bases). With 4 bases removed from V and 0 bases from J, the gap between germline ends came to 13 bases. The germline CDR1 and CDR2 sequences are SGHVS and FQNEAQ. This CDR3 is built from 15 residues. CDR3 protein: CASSSEGGISYEQYF. The CDR3 bases are TGTGCCAGCAGCTCCGAAGGAGGGATCTCCTACGAGCAGTACTTC.

This clonotype has more than one count but fewer than ten. The J gene is TRBJ1-5, the V gene TRBV7-9; 8 nucleotides agree with TRBD1. V lost 4 bases and J lost 9; bases outside the gene matches: 5. CDR1 is SEHNR and CDR2 is FQNEAQ in the germline V gene (reference sequence). The CDR3 runs 13 residues. The CDR3 DNA reads TGTGCCAGCAGCTGGACAGGGAAGGGGCCCCAGCATTTT. It specifies CASSWTGKGPQHF.

V is TRBV6-5 and J is TRBJ2-4, with TRBD2 identical over 15 bases. CDR1 and CDR2 from the germline V gene are MNHEY and SVGAGI. The ends lost 1 base at V and 9 bases at J; junction bases unmatched: 10. This CDR3 is 18 amino acids long. CDR3 sequence reads: CASSYYPGLAGGSGIQYF. CDR3 coding DNA: TGTGCCAGCAGTTACTACCCGGGACTAGCGGGAGGAAGCGGCATTCAGTACTTC.

V and J are TRBV11-2 and TRBJ2-6; TRBD1 matches at 7 bases. This CDR3 has 18 residues. The V gene end was trimmed by 5 bases and the J gene end by 0 bases; junction bases not matched to a gene: 10. Germline assignment: CDR1 SGHAT and CDR2 FQNNGV. The CDR3 region has the DNA TGTGCCAGCAGCCCTCGCCGGGACAGACCCTCTGGGGCCAACGTCCTGACTTTC. Amino acids: CASSPRRDRPSGANVLTF.

This clonotype was seen many times. The rearrangement uses TRBV5-1 and TRBJ1-1; D not resolved. The CDR3 loop spans 14 amino acids. In germline, CDR1 is SGHRS, CDR2 YFSETQ. Trimming left V 4 bases short and J 3 bases short, with 13 bases between. CDR3 sequence: CASSLEDGHTEAFF. The CDR3 bases are TGCGCCAGCAGCCTGGAAGACGGCCACACTGAAGCTTTCTTT.

This clonotype has ten or more counts. The chain recombines TRBV5-1 with TRBJ1-3, with D unclear. Germline assignment: CDR1 SGHRS and CDR2 YFSETQ. With 0 bases removed from V and 3 bases from J, the gap between germline ends came to 7 bases. The CDR3 runs to 14 residues. CDR3 sequence: CASSLDPGGNTIYF. For the CDR3, the DNA is TGCGCCAGCAGCTTGGACCCCGGTGGAAACACCATATATTTT. The entire variable domain, with the rest obtained from reference TRBV5-1 and TRBJ1-3, is as follows: KAGVTQTPRYLIKTRGQQVTLSCSPISGHRSVSWYQQTPGQGLQFLFEYFSETQRNKGNFPGRFSGRQFSNSRSEMNVSTLELGDSALYLCASSLDPGGNTIYFGEGSWLTVV.

This clonotype came up a few times. The chain carries TRBV24-1 and TRBJ2-1; 9 bases are a match to TRBD2. V was pared by 4 bases and J by 7 bases, with 4 bases of the junction left unmatched. The CDR3 contains 14 residues. CDR1 and CDR2 from the germline V gene are KGHDR and SFDVKD. The CDR3 nucleotides read TGTGCCACCAGTGAGGTGGGACTAGCTAATGAGCAGTTCTTC. Protein product: CATSEVGLANEQFF.

This clonotype appeared many times. CDR3 protein: CASSLNWDNYGYTF. In nucleotides, the CDR3 is TGTGCCAGCAGCTTAAATTGGGATAACTATGGCTACACCTTC. The J gene is TRBJ1-2, the V gene TRBV11-2; no definite D call. Germline V lookup: CDR1 SGHAT, CDR2 FQNNGV. The CDR3 runs 14 residues. V lost 2 bases and J lost 1, with 8 bases in between.

The table lists this clonotype with a few counts. The V gene is TRBV6-1, the J gene TRBJ2-1, with D hard to call. The CDR3 has 16 amino acids. Per the germline V gene, CDR1 is MNHNS and CDR2 is SASEGT. Deletions cut 6 bases from V and 3 bases from J, with 18 bases between. CDR3 residues: CASRRSDMTLYNEQFF. The CDR3 nucleotides read TGTGCCAGCAGACGAAGCGACATGACCCTCTACAATGAGCAGTTCTTC.

This clonotype was picked up many times. V usage is TRBV24-1 and J usage is TRBJ2-2; weak D call: TRBD1 (5 bases). Trimming took off 5 bases at V and 7 bases at J, with 10 bases between the two ends. Germline CDR1 KGHDR, CDR2 SFDVKD. CDR3 length equals 13 residues. Here the CDR3 reads CATSVRVDGELFF. The CDR3, as DNA: TGTGCCACCAGTGTCAGGGTTGACGGGGAGCTGTTTTTT.

At least ten counts were recorded for this clonotype. The V gene is TRBV5-1, the J gene TRBJ1-1; D unresolved. The V gene's germline CDR1 is SGHRS and CDR2 YFSETQ. V lost 2 bases and J 7 bases, leaving 12 bases between the germline ends. CDR3 size: 13 residues. This CDR3 reads CASSFPDRLEAFF. CDR3 bases: TGCGCCAGCAGCTTTCCAGACCGCCTTGAAGCTTTCTTT.

This clonotype was seen many times. The chain has TRBV11-2 and TRBJ2-3, with D unclear. The CDR3 has 15 residues. Germline V gene lookup returns CDR1 SGHAT and CDR2 FQNNGV. Deletions cut 1 base from V and 1 base from J, with 9 bases between. In nucleotides, the CDR3 is TGTGCCAGCAGCTTAGGCGGCCACGGCACAGATACGCAGTATTTT. Encoded protein: CASSLGGHGTDTQYF.

V is TRBV6-5 and J is TRBJ2-7; D call uncertain. The CDR3 is 13 amino acids. Germline V lookup: CDR1 MNHEY, CDR2 SVGAGI. V lost 1 base to trimming and J lost 2 bases, with 6 bases between them. The CDR3 reads CASSYLGTYEQYF. The CDR3 coding sequence is TGTGCCAGCAGTTACTTAGGGACCTACGAGCAGTACTTC.